This T cell receptor beta chain was captured by sequencing in a study of cytomegalovirus exposure and HLA in healthy donors. Study-level findings and limits: Because they were indistinguishable, some V segments, including TRBV6-2 and TRBV6-3, were excluded.

Primers: 60 Vbeta forward and 13 Jbeta reverse. Only in-frame clones appear in the TCRdb table, and some are missing; sequencing was by immunoSEQ multiplex PCR. The repertoire holds approximately 160,000 clones, over 75% seen once, with roughly 2% in the top ten. Germline V gene lookup returns CDR1 MNHEY and CDR2 SVGAGI. This CDR3 contains 14 residues. J lost 1 base, V lost 7 bases, and 6 bases had no gene match. On this clone: Its antigen is still unknown.

This TCR derives from a woman aged 18-35 years in good health and CMV-seronegative. Sequenced input: PBMCs. This chain links TRBV6-5 with TRBJ2-5, with TRBD1 matching 7 bases. CDR3 bases: TGTGCCAGCAACTCCCGACAGGGCCAAGAGACCCAGTACTTC. It is translated as CASNSRQGQETQYF.